The rows below give T cell receptor beta chains drawn from one sample of a study of T cell responses to AZD1222 COVID-19 vaccine. Generated by immunoSEQ multiplex PCR, the TCRdb table keeps only in-frame clones and is missing some. In the table there are some 120,000 clones, 75% to 95% of which are singletons. The material sequenced was peripheral blood, taken on day 0 of AZD1222 vaccination. These TCRs come from an adult in good health. Both conserved end residues are part of each CDR3. The D gene is left open where the match is weak. Expanded clones are given a class, and other clones once, few, many or no size at all.

d_call: TRBD2
clone_size: NA
j_call: TRBJ2-7
v_call: TRBV3-1/TRBV3-2
cdr3_aa: CASSQRIPGLLSYEQYF
cdr3_nt: TGTGCCAGCAGCCAACGTATACCGGGACTACTATCCTACGAGCAGTACTTC

d_call: TRBD2
clone_size: NA
j_call: TRBJ2-4
v_call: TRBV7-2
cdr3_aa: CASSFGGGIQYF
cdr3_nt: TGTGCCAGCAGCTTTGGGGGGGGCATTCAGTACTTC

d_call: NA
clone_size: NA
j_call: TRBJ2-1
v_call: TRBV30
cdr3_aa: CAWSRPLGEQFF
cdr3_nt: TGTGCCTGGAGTAGGCCACTAGGCGAGCAGTTCTTC

d_call: NA
clone_size: NA
j_call: TRBJ2-1
v_call: TRBV3-1/TRBV3-2
cdr3_aa: CASSLQRRNEQFF
cdr3_nt: TGTGCCAGCAGCCTTCAGAGAAGGAATGAGCAGTTCTTC

d_call: NA
clone_size: NA
j_call: TRBJ2-7
v_call: TRBV6-2/TRBV6-3
cdr3_aa: CASSEFPYEQYF
cdr3_nt: TGTGCCAGCAGTGAGTTCCCCTACGAGCAGTACTTC

d_call: TRBD2
clone_size: NA
j_call: TRBJ2-1
v_call: TRBV5-1
cdr3_aa: CASSLAGLAGVSEQFF
cdr3_nt: TGCGCCAGCAGCTTGGCCGGGCTAGCGGGAGTCAGTGAGCAGTTCTTC

d_call: TRBD2
clone_size: NA
j_call: TRBJ2-1
v_call: TRBV6-6
cdr3_aa: CASSYSGGRGGNEQFF
cdr3_nt: TGTGCCAGCAGTTACTCTGGCGGGAGGGGAGGGAATGAGCAGTTCTTC

d_call: NA
clone_size: NA
j_call: TRBJ2-5
v_call: TRBV18
cdr3_aa: CASSRAHGQETQYF
cdr3_nt: TGTGCCAGCTCACGAGCCCACGGACAAGAGACCCAGTACTTC

d_call: NA
clone_size: NA
j_call: TRBJ1-6
v_call: TRBV7-2
cdr3_aa: CASSLAGDVSSPLHF
cdr3_nt: TGTGCCAGCAGCTTAGCAGGGGACGTTAGTTCACCCCTCCACTTT

d_call: TRBD2
clone_size: NA
j_call: TRBJ2-1
v_call: TRBV12-5
cdr3_aa: CASGLTSGIFSYNEQFF
cdr3_nt: TGTGCTAGTGGTTTAACTAGCGGAATCTTCTCCTACAATGAGCAGTTCTTC

d_call: TRBD1
clone_size: NA
j_call: TRBJ1-1
v_call: TRBV10-3
cdr3_aa: CAISPGTGTLEAFF
cdr3_nt: TGTGCCATCAGTCCCGGGACAGGGACCCTTGAGGCTTTCTTT

d_call: TRBD2
clone_size: NA
j_call: TRBJ2-3
v_call: TRBV28
cdr3_aa: CASRVSGRVTDTQYF
cdr3_nt: TGTGCCAGCAGGGTTAGCGGGAGGGTCACAGATACGCAGTATTTT

d_call: TRBD1
clone_size: few
j_call: TRBJ2-7
v_call: TRBV18
cdr3_aa: CASSPGTGNSYEQYF
cdr3_nt: TGTGCCAGCTCGCCCGGGACAGGGAATTCGTACGAGCAGTACTTC

d_call: TRBD1
clone_size: NA
j_call: TRBJ2-1
v_call: TRBV19
cdr3_aa: CASSVTGGSYNEQFF
cdr3_nt: TGTGCCAGTAGTGTGACAGGGGGCTCCTACAATGAGCAGTTCTTC

d_call: TRBD2
clone_size: NA
j_call: TRBJ2-7
v_call: TRBV7-8
cdr3_aa: CASSPRLAGTYEQYF
cdr3_nt: TGTGCCAGCAGCCCACGACTAGCGGGGACCTACGAGCAGTACTTC

d_call: NA
clone_size: NA
j_call: TRBJ1-1
v_call: TRBV6-1
cdr3_aa: CASSEAGTWTEAFF
cdr3_nt: TGTGCCAGCAGTGAAGCGGGGACTTGGACTGAAGCTTTCTTT

d_call: TRBD1
clone_size: once
j_call: TRBJ2-1
v_call: TRBV11-1
cdr3_aa: CASRSMPGQGHNEQFF
cdr3_nt: TGTGCCAGCAGATCTATGCCGGGACAGGGGCACAATGAGCAGTTCTTC

d_call: NA
clone_size: NA
j_call: TRBJ2-5
v_call: TRBV7-7
cdr3_aa: CASSPGSVQETQYF
cdr3_nt: TGTGCCAGCAGCCCAGGGAGCGTCCAAGAGACCCAGTACTTC

d_call: TRBD1
clone_size: NA
j_call: TRBJ2-7
v_call: TRBV6-5
cdr3_aa: CASSYGQGASYEQYF
cdr3_nt: TGTGCCAGCAGTTACGGACAGGGGGCTTCCTACGAGCAGTACTTC

d_call: TRBD1
clone_size: NA
j_call: TRBJ1-1
v_call: TRBV7-9
cdr3_aa: CASSLPGQGARNTEAFF
cdr3_nt: TGTGCCAGCAGCTTGCCAGGACAGGGGGCTAGGAACACTGAAGCTTTCTTT

d_call: NA
clone_size: NA
j_call: TRBJ1-3
v_call: TRBV3-1/TRBV3-2
cdr3_aa: CASGGSGNTIYF
cdr3_nt: TGTGCCAGCGGGGGCTCTGGAAACACCATATATTTT

d_call: TRBD1
clone_size: NA
j_call: TRBJ1-2
v_call: TRBV28
cdr3_aa: CASSRQGAGYGYTF
cdr3_nt: TGTGCCAGCAGCCGACAGGGGGCGGGTTATGGCTACACCTTC